This TCR beta chain was recovered during a study of cytomegalovirus exposure and HLA in healthy donors. Germline-derived CDR1 and CDR2 are SGHNT and YENEEA. V was pared by 5 bases and J by 1 base, with 4 bases of the junction left unmatched. This CDR3 has 16 residues. It was with 60 Vbeta and 13 Jbeta primers that the PCR ran. This table comes from immunoSEQ multiplex PCR, and its TCRdb copy is limited to in-frame clones, with some not included. The repertoire holds under 300,000 clones, with roughly 86% as singletons. Sequencing used PBMCs. The sequence was collected from a middle-aged woman in good health and CMV-seropositive. V usage is TRBV11-3 and J usage is TRBJ2-5; the match to TRBD2 covers 13 bases. The CDR3, as DNA: TGTGCCAGCAGCACCGGACTAGCGGGAGCCCAAGAGACCCAGTACTTC. As protein: CASSTGLAGAQETQYF. The full variable domain, completed using reference TRBV11-3 and TRBJ2-5, is EAGVVQSPRYKIIEKKQPVAFWCNPISGHNTLYWYLQNLGQGPELLIRYENEEAVDDSQLPKDRFSAERLKGVDSTLKIQPAELGDSAVYLCASSTGLAGAQETQYFGPGTRLLVL.